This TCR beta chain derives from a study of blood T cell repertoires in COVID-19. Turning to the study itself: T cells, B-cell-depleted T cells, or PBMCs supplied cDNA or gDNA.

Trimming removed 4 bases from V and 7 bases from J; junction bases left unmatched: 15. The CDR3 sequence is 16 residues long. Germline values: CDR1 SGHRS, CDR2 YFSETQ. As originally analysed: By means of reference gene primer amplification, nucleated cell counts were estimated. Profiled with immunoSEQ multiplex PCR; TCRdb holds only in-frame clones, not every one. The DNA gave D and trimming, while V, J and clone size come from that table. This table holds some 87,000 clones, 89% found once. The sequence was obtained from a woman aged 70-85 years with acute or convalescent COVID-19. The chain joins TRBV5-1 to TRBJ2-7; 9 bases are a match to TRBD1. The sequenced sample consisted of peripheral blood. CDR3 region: CASSGQTGTGQGEQYF. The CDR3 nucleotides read TGCGCCAGCAGCGGTCAAACCGGGACAGGGCAAGGGGAGCAGTACTTC.